This T cell receptor (beta chain) was identified in a study of CD8 T cells in Susac syndrome. From blood CD8+ and CD4+ T cells, TCR beta sequences were generated. Healthy donors acted as controls, with matching for age and sex. FACS enriched CD8+ TEMRA cells, while bulk CD8+ and CD4+ were negatively isolated. The CDR3 loop spans 11 amino acids. V gave up 3 bases and J gave up 9 bases, with 6 bases separating them. When the RNA was reverse transcribed, random hexamers were used with an input of roughly 0.5 to 1 ug. The amplification used immunoSEQ multiplex PCR on TCR beta CDR3; it spanned 54 Vbeta and 13 Jbeta. One entry per CDR3 protein, called by TCRdb with MiXCR from the immunoSEQ multiplex PCR reads. In the table there are 95,000 to 150,000 distinct CDR3 sequences, 94% of which are singletons.

The V call is TRBV12-3 or TRBV12-4, the J call TRBJ2-1; TRBD2 is a possible D gene (5 bases). Sequencing input: CD4+ T cells from PBMCs. The sequence was obtained from a human donor in good health. The chain's CDR3 is CASSFRGEQFF. In DNA form, the CDR3 reads TGTGCCAGCAGTTTCCGGGGTGAGCAGTTCTTC.